A selection of T cell receptor beta chains follows, all from one sample in a study of T cells in Graves' hyperthyroidism and ophthalmopathy. TCRdb reprocessed the multiplex PCR reads with MiXCR, giving one entry per CDR3 protein. The sample holds roughly 630,000 distinct CDR3 sequences, about 15% seen once. The specimen was blood. All receptors come from a woman aged 25 to 39 with Graves' hyperthyroidism. Both conserved end residues are part of each CDR3. Each record gives: CDR3 length, D gene, J gene, V gene, clone size, CDR3 DNA, CDR3 protein. A D gene is named only where the DNA matches it firmly. Expanded clones get a size class; other rows say once, few or many, or leave the size out.

>14|TRBD2|TRBJ2-1|TRBV12-3/TRBV12-4|-
TGTGCCAGCAGTTTAGGGCGGGAGAGGAATGAGCAGTTCTTC
CASSLGRERNEQFF
>16|-|TRBJ2-7|TRBV12-3/TRBV12-4|many
TGTGCCAGCAGTACCTTCCCCCGAGTGCCATCCTACGAGCAGTACTTC
CASSTFPRVPSYEQYF
>15|-|TRBJ1-3|TRBV7-2|many
TGTGCCAGCAGCTTATCACAGGGCGCTGGAAACACCATATATTTT
CASSLSQGAGNTIYF
>17|-|TRBJ2-6|TRBV12-3/TRBV12-4|many
TGTGCCAGCAGCGGGGACCCGCGGCTTTCTGGGGCCAACGTCCTGACTTTC
CASSGDPRLSGANVLTF
>15|TRBD1|TRBJ2-3|TRBV29-1|many
TGCAGCGTTGAAGAGGACAGGGGGCGCACAGATACGCAGTATTTT
CSVEEDRGRTDTQYF
>14|TRBD2|TRBJ2-7|TRBV7-2|many
TGTGCCAGCAGCCCGGGACTACTTTTGTACGAGCAGTACTTC
CASSPGLLLYEQYF
>19|TRBD2|TRBJ2-7|TRBV27|-
TGTGCCAGCAGTTTCCTAGCATCTCTCCTAGCGGGAGGGTCGTACGAGCAGTACTTC
CASSFLASLLAGGSYEQYF
>16|TRBD1|TRBJ2-7|TRBV12-3/TRBV12-4|once
TGTGCCAGCAGTTCCGCGCCGGGACAGGGGTGGGCCGAGCAGTACTTC
CASSSAPGQGWAEQYF
>15|TRBD2|TRBJ2-3|TRBV2|many
TGTGCCAGCAGCGGACTAGCGGGCCCCACAGATACGCAGTATTTT
CASSGLAGPTDTQYF
>16|-|TRBJ2-3|TRBV20-1|few
TGCAGTGCTAGCTTCTCGAGCTCTTCTAGCACAGATACGCAGTATTTT
CSASFSSSSSTDTQYF
>12|-|TRBJ2-7|TRBV28|many
TGTGCCAGCAATTCAGGGTTTGACGAGCAGTACTTC
CASNSGFDEQYF
>17|-|TRBJ2-2|TRBV7-9|-
TGTGCCAGCAGTTCCTCAGGGGCTAGCGACAACACCGGGGAGCTGTTTTTT
CASSSSGASDNTGELFF
>16|-|TRBJ2-3|TRBV20-1|-
TGCAGTGCTAGAGGGGCGGCAGGGGTACCAGCAGATACGCAGTATTTT
CSARGAAGVPADTQYF
>15|-|TRBJ2-1|TRBV7-9|few
TGTGCCAGCAGCGCGACAGTTTACTCCTACAATGAGCAGTTCTTC
CASSATVYSYNEQFF
>15|TRBD2|TRBJ2-5|TRBV30|-
TGTGCCTGGAGTTTCCCGTCCAGCGGGATTGAGACCCAGTACTTC
CAWSFPSSGIETQYF
>21|TRBD2|TRBJ2-1|TRBV28|few
TGTGCCAGCTTAGGCCGGCTACCGGGACTAGCGGGACTCACCGCCTACAATGAGCAGTTCTTC
CASLGRLPGLAGLTAYNEQFF
>14|TRBD1|TRBJ1-2|TRBV6-2/TRBV6-3|few
TGTGCCAGCAGTTACTCATGGACAGGGTTCGGCTACACCTTC
CASSYSWTGFGYTF
>10|-|TRBJ2-3|TRBV29-1|few
TGCAGCGCCATCCTTGGTACGCAGTATTTT
CSAILGTQYF
>15|-|TRBJ2-7|TRBV2|many
TGTGCCAGCAGACGGGCAGGAGGAGGTTCCTACGAGCAGTACTTC
CASRRAGGGSYEQYF
>16|-|TRBJ1-2|TRBV4-2|few
TGTGCCAGCAGCCAAGAAGGAGGGGACCGTTACTATGGCTACACCTTC
CASSQEGGDRYYGYTF
>15|-|TRBJ2-5|TRBV7-9|many
TGTGCCAGCAGCTCACTGACAGAGCTGCAAGAGACCCAGTACTTC
CASSSLTELQETQYF
>12|-|TRBJ2-7|TRBV11-2|many
TGTGCCAGCAGCTCCCCGGGCAGTGAGCAGTACTTC
CASSSPGSEQYF
>15|-|TRBJ2-2|TRBV3-1|-
TGTGCCAGCAGCCAAGGGTTAGGACATTATCGGGAGCTGTTTTTT
CASSQGLGHYRELFF
>17|TRBD2|TRBJ2-2|TRBV11-2|many
TGTGCCAGCAGCCCGACACCTAGCGGGAGGGTTACCGGGGAGCTGTTTTTT
CASSPTPSGRVTGELFF
>17|TRBD2|TRBJ2-2|TRBV5-1|few
TGCGCCAGCAGCCGGGGGGCTAGCGGGACGAACACCGGGGAGCTGTTTTTT
CASSRGASGTNTGELFF
>15|TRBD1|TRBJ2-2|TRBV10-3|-
TGTGCCATCAGTGGGACAGGGCTTTCCACCGGGGAGCTGTTTTTT
CAISGTGLSTGELFF
>17|TRBD2|TRBJ2-5|TRBV4-2|few
TGTGCCAGCAGCCAAGGACTAGCGGGGGAATACCAAGAGACCCAGTACTTC
CASSQGLAGEYQETQYF
>17|-|TRBJ2-1|TRBV24-1|-
TGTGCCACCAGTGAGGGGGGAAAGAAGCGGGCTCAAAATGAGCAGTTCTTC
CATSEGGKKRAQNEQFF
>15|TRBD2|TRBJ2-7|TRBV19|few
TGTGCCACCCAAGGACTAGCGGGAGGGCCCTACGAGCAGTACTTC
CATQGLAGGPYEQYF
>13|-|TRBJ1-3|TRBV11-2|many
TGTGCCAGCAGCTTAGTAAAGGGAAACACCATATATTTT
CASSLVKGNTIYF
>14|TRBD2|TRBJ2-5|TRBV29-1|-
TGCAGCGTCCCTCTAGCGGGAGTAGGGGAGACCCAGTACTTC
CSVPLAGVGETQYF
>15|-|TRBJ2-1|TRBV12-3/TRBV12-4|many
TGTGCCAGCAGTTTGTGGGGGCCTCACTTCAATGAGCAGTTCTTC
CASSLWGPHFNEQFF
>20|TRBD2|TRBJ2-3|TRBV6-2/TRBV6-3|many
TGTGCCAGCAGAACAGACCCGCTGGGAGCGACTAGCCTTGACACAGATACGCAGTATTTT
CASRTDPLGATSLDTDTQYF
>18|TRBD2|TRBJ2-3|TRBV19|few
TGTGCCAGTAGACGCGCTCTAGCGGGAGCGGCAATAACAGATACGCAGTATTTT
CASRRALAGAAITDTQYF
>15|-|TRBJ1-5|TRBV19|-
TGTGCCAGTAGTACAGGTGCGGGGGGCAATCAGCCCCAGCATTTT
CASSTGAGGNQPQHF
>16|-|TRBJ2-1|TRBV7-3|few
TGTGCCAGCAGCTTAGCAGGGTCGGCATCCTACAATGAGCAGTTCTTC
CASSLAGSASYNEQFF
>16|TRBD2|TRBJ2-2|TRBV4-2|few
TGTGCCAGCAGCGTCATAGCGGGAGGGCCCTCCGGGGAGCTGTTTTTT
CASSVIAGGPSGELFF
>15|-|TRBJ1-4|TRBV19|-
TGTGCCAGTAGTTCGACAGCGGCAACTAATGAAAAACTGTTTTTT
CASSSTAATNEKLFF
>12|-|TRBJ2-7|TRBV20-1|-
TGCAGTGCTATAATAGGGAACTACGAGCAGTACTTC
CSAIIGNYEQYF
>13|-|TRBJ2-7|TRBV27|many
TGTGCCAGCAGCCCCATTATCTCCTACGAGCAGTACTTC
CASSPIISYEQYF
>15|-|TRBJ1-1|TRBV13|many
TGTGCCAGCAGCTTATCTGTAACCAAGGGGACTGAAGCTTTCTTT
CASSLSVTKGTEAFF
>15|-|TRBJ2-3|TRBV4-3|few
TGCGCCAGCAGCCATACGTCGGCGGGCACAGATACGCAGTATTTT
CASSHTSAGTDTQYF
>15|TRBD1|TRBJ2-7|TRBV30|many
TGTGCCTGGCTCCCGTCCGGGACAGTACCCTACGAGCAGTACTTC
CAWLPSGTVPYEQYF
>15|TRBD1|TRBJ2-7|TRBV5-1|few
TGCGCCAGCAGCTTAGGACAGGGAAATTGGCACGAGCAGTACTTC
CASSLGQGNWHEQYF
>17|TRBD2|TRBJ2-1|TRBV4-3|few
TGCGCCAGCAGCCAAGATTTATCGGGAGGGGCTTACAATGAGCAGTTCTTC
CASSQDLSGGAYNEQFF
>16|TRBD1|TRBJ1-6|TRBV30|-
TGTGCCTGGAGTGCTCGCGGTGGACAGGGGGCGATACCCCTCCACTTT
CAWSARGGQGAIPLHF
>14|-|TRBJ2-1|TRBV6-5|-
TGTGCCAGCAGTTTAGGGCGATTAGACAATGAGCAGTTCTTC
CASSLGRLDNEQFF
>18|TRBD2|TRBJ2-3|TRBV4-1|-
TGCGCCAGCAACCAAGTCACGGGAACTAGCGGGAAGACAGATACGCAGTATTTT
CASNQVTGTSGKTDTQYF
>20|TRBD2|TRBJ2-1|TRBV5-1|few
TGCGCCAGCAGCTCCCTAGCGGGAGGGGACTCCCTTAGGTCTTTCAATGAGCAGTTCTTC
CASSSLAGGDSLRSFNEQFF
>14|-|TRBJ1-6|TRBV20-1|-
TGCAGTGCTAGAGTATGGGGGCCAGTTTCACCCCTCCACTTT
CSARVWGPVSPLHF
>16|TRBD2|TRBJ2-3|TRBV7-6|-
TGTACCAGCAGCTTACGACCTAGCGGGAGCACAGATACGCAGTATTTT
CTSSLRPSGSTDTQYF
>13|-|TRBJ2-7|TRBV7-2|many
TGTGCCAGCAGCTCCCAGGGCATCGACGAGCAGTACTTC
CASSSQGIDEQYF
>12|-|TRBJ2-7|TRBV28|few
TGTGCCAGCAGCTCCGGCAGCCGGGAGCAGTACTTC
CASSSGSREQYF
>14|TRBD1|TRBJ2-7|TRBV25-1|many
TGTGCCAGCAGTGGATGGACAGGGGGCTACGAGCAGTACTTC
CASSGWTGGYEQYF
>15|TRBD1|TRBJ1-5|TRBV19|once
TGTACCAGTAGTCCATTAACAGGGGTTGGCCAGCCCCAGCATTTT
CTSSPLTGVGQPQHF